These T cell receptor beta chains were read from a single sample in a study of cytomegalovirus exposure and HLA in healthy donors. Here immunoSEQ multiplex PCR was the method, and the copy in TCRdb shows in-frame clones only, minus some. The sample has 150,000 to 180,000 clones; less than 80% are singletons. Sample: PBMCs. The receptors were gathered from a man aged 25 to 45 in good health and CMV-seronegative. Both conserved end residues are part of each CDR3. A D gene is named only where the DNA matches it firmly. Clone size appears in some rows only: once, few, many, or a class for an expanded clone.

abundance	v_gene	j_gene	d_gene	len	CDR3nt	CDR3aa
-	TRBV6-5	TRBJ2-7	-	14	TGTGCCAGCAGCCAAGACGGACTATCCTACGAGCAGTACTTC	CASSQDGLSYEQYF
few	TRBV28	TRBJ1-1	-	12	TGTGCCAGCAGTTTACTGGGGGCGCGAGCTTTCTTT	CASSLLGARAFF
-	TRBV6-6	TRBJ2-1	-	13	TGTGCCAGCAGCGGGGCGGGGTTCCCTGAGCAGTTCTTC	CASSGAGFPEQFF
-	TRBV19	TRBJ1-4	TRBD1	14	TGTGCCAGTACCACCACAGGGGGCGGTGAAAAACTGTTTTTT	CASTTTGGGEKLFF
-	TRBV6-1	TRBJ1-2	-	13	TGTGCCAGCAGTGAAAGGAGGCAGGGAGGCTACCCCTTC	CASSERRQGGYPF
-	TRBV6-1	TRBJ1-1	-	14	TGTGCCAGCAGTGAAAAAGGGGGTAACACTGAAGCTTTCTTT	CASSEKGGNTEAFF
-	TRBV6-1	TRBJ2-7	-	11	TGTGCCAGCAGTGCGGGGGTAGAGCAGTACTTC	CASSAGVEQYF
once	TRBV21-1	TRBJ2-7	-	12	TGTGCCAGCAGCAAAATCGTTTCCGAGCAGTACTTC	CASSKIVSEQYF
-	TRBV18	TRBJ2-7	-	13	TGTGCCAGCTCACCACTCGAGAGAGCAGAGCAGTACTTC	CASSPLERAEQYF
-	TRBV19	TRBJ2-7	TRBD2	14	TGTGCCAGTCGGGTGGGTAGCGGGAACTACGAGCAGTACTTC	CASRVGSGNYEQYF
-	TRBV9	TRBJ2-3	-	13	TGTGCCAGCAGCCCAGGGTCCCCAGATACGCAGTATTTT	CASSPGSPDTQYF
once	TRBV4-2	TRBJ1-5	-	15	TGTGCCAGCAGCCTGGCGGCGGATAGCAATCAGCCCCAGCATTTT	CASSLAADSNQPQHF
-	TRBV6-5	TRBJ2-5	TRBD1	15	TGTGCCAGCAGTTACGTATCGGGACAGGGGAAGACCCAGTACTTC	CASSYVSGQGKTQYF
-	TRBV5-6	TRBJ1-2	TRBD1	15	TGTGCCAGCAGTCGATGGGACAGGGGTAACTATGGCTACCCCTTC	CASSRWDRGNYGYPF
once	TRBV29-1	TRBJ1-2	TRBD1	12	TGCAGCGTTGACAAGGGGGCAAGGGGCTACACCTTC	CSVDKGARGYTF
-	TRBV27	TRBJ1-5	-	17	TGTGCCAGCAGTTTATCGGGAGGGAGCATTAGCAATCAGCCCCAGCATTTT	CASSLSGGSISNQPQHF
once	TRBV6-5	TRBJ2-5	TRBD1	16	TGTGCCAGCAGTTCCTCCCGAAGGTTACAGGGGGAGACCCAGTACTTC	CASSSSRRLQGETQYF
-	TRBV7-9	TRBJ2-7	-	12	TGTGCCAGCAGCCAAGGCCCGAGCGGGCAGTACTTC	CASSQGPSGQYF
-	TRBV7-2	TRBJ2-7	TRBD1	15	TGTGCCAGCAGCTTAACCCGGGACAGAGTCTACGAGCAGTACTTC	CASSLTRDRVYEQYF
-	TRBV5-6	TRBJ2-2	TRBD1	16	TGTGCCAGCAGCACAATACAGGGGGCGCTCCCCGGGGAGCTGTTTTTT	CASSTIQGALPGELFF
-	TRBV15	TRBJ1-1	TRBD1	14	TGTGCCACCAGCAGAGGCCGGACAGGGCAAAGCGCTTTCTTT	CATSRGRTGQSAFF
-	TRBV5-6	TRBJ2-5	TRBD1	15	TGTGCCAGCAGCTCCGGGACAGGGGGCAAAGAGACCCAGTACTTC	CASSSGTGGKETQYF
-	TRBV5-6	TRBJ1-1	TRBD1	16	TGTGCCAGCAGCCCGCCTCCGGGACAGGGGGCCACTGAAGCTTTCTTT	CASSPPPGQGATEAFF
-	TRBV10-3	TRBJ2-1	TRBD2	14	TGTGCCACCGAAACTAGCGGGGGGGGCAATGAGCAGTTCTTC	CATETSGGGNEQFF
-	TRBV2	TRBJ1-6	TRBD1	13	TGTGCCAGCAGAAGGGGGCCTAATTCACCCCTCCACTTT	CASRRGPNSPLHF
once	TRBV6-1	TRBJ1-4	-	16	TGTGCCAGCAGTGAATTCGCTGCGGCGGGAGGGGAAAAACTGTTTTTT	CASSEFAAAGGEKLFF
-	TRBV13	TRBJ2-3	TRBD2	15	TGTGCCAGCAGCCCTCTAGCGGGGGGGCAAGATACGCAGTATTTT	CASSPLAGGQDTQYF
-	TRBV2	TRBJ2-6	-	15	TGTGCCAGCAGGACGGGGATTGAAGGGGCCAACGTCCTGACTTTC	CASRTGIEGANVLTF
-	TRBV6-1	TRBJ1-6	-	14	TGTGCCAGCAGTGATTTGGGGAGAATTTCACCCCTCCACTTT	CASSDLGRISPLHF
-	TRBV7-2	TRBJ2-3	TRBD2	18	TGTGCCAGCAGCTTAGAGGCTAGCGGGGGGGCGGTAGCAGATACGCAGTATTTT	CASSLEASGGAVADTQYF
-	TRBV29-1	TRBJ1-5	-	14	TGCAGCCTCCATGAAGGGGGAAAAGATCAGCCCCAGCATTTT	CSLHEGGKDQPQHF
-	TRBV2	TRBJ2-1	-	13	TGTGCCACCCTTCGGGACTCCCCGGGTGAGCAGTTCTTC	CATLRDSPGEQFF
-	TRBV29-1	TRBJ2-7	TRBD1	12	TGCAGCGTTCAGGGGGACAACTACGAGCAGTACTTC	CSVQGDNYEQYF
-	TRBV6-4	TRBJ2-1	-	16	TGTGCCAGCAGTGACTCGGGGACTCGATCCTACAATGAGCAGTTCTTC	CASSDSGTRSYNEQFF
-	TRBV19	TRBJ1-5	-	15	TGTGCCAGTAGTCTATCCCGGGTGGGCAATCAGCCCCAGCATTTT	CASSLSRVGNQPQHF
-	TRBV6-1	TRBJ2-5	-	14	TGTGCCAGTCTAGAGGGCGCCTCCCAAGAGACCCAGTACTTC	CASLEGASQETQYF
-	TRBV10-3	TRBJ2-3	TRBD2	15	TGTGCCATCAGTGAGGAGCGGGGGGGCACAGATACGCAGTATTTT	CAISEERGGTDTQYF
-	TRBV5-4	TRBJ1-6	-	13	TGTGCCAGCAGCGAGACAGCGGGTTCACCCCTCCACTTT	CASSETAGSPLHF
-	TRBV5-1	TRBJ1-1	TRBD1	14	TGCGCCAGCAGCTACGGTACAGGGGACACTGAAGCTTTCTTT	CASSYGTGDTEAFF
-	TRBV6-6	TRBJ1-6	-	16	TGTGCCAGCAGTTCACAGGGAAAAGCCTATAATTCACCCCTCCACTTT	CASSSQGKAYNSPLHF
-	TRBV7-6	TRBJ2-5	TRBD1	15	TGTGCCAGCAGCTTAGGGACAGGGGTTTCTGAGACCCAGTACTTC	CASSLGTGVSETQYF
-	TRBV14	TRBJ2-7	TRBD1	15	TGTGCCAGCAGCCTCCAACAGGGGGGTTCCTACGAGCAGTACTTC	CASSLQQGGSYEQYF
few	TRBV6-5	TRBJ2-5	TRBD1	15	TGTGCCAGCAGTTGGGGACAGGGCGGTAGAGAGACCCAGTACTTC	CASSWGQGGRETQYF
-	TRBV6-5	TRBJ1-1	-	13	TGTGCCAGCAGTTACTACGGGAGGACTGAAGCTTTCTTT	CASSYYGRTEAFF
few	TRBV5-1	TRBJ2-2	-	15	TGCGCCAGCAGCCCGACAGCCCCGAACACCGGGGAGCTGTTTTTT	CASSPTAPNTGELFF
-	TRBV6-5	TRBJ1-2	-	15	TGTGCCAGCAGTTACTCGGGCGGCCCTAGGGGTGGCTACACCTTC	CASSYSGGPRGGYTF
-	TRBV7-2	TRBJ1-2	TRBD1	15	TGTGCCAGCAGCTTAGGAGGGGGCACTATATATGGCTACACCTTC	CASSLGGGTIYGYTF
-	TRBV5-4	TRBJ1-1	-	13	TGTGCCAGCACCTCACCTAGGGAGGCTGAAGCTTTCTTT	CASTSPREAEAFF
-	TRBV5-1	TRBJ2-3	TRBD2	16	TGCGCCAGCAGCTCCACATCGGGGAGGGGCACAGATACGCAGTATTTT	CASSSTSGRGTDTQYF